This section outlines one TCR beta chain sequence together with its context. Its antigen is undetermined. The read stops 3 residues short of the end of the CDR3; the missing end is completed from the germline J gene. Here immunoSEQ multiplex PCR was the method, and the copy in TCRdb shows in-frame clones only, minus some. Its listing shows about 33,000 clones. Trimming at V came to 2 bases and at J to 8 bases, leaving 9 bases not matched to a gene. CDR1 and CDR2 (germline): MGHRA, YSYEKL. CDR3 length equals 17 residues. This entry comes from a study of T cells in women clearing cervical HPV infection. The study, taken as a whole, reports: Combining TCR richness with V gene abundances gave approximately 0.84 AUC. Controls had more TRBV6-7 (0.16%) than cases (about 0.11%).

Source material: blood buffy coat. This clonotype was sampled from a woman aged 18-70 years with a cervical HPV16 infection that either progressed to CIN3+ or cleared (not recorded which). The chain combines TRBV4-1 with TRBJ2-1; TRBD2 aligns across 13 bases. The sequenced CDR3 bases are TGCGCCAGCAGCCAAACACCGGGACTAGCGGGAAATTATGAG. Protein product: CASSQTPGLAGNYE. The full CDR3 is CASSQTPGLAGNYEQFF.